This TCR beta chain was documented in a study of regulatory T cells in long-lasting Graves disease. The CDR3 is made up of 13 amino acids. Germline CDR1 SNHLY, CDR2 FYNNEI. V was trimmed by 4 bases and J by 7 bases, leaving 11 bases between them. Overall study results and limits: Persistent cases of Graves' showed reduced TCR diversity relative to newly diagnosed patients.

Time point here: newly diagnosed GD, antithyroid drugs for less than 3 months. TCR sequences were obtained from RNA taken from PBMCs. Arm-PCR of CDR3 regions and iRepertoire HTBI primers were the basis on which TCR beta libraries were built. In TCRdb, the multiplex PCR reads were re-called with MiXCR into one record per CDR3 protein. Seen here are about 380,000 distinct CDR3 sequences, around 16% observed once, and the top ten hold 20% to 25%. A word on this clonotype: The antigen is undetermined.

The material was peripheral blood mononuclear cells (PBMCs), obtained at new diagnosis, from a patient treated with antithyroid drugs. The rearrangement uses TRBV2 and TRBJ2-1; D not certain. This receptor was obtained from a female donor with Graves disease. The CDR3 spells CASSGEDGNEQFF. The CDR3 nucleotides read TGTGCCAGCAGTGGGGAAGACGGAAATGAGCAGTTCTTC.